Given below is one TCR beta chain in context. Its antigen remains unknown. This sample is drawn from a study of OX40 agonist ivuxolimab in advanced cancers. Study observations and caveats: Both blood CD4+ and CD8+ T cells showed clonal growth by week 6 at 0.1 to 3.0 mg/kg. The study found that CD8+ T cells averaged more expanded clones than CD4+. The investigators did not determine what antigen specificity the expanded peripheral T cells had.

This CDR3 is built from 14 residues. V shed 4 bases, J shed 1 base, and the junction held 4 bases outside the gene matches. From germline, CDR1 is SGHRS and CDR2 YFSETQ. Here immunoSEQ multiplex PCR was the method, and the copy in TCRdb shows in-frame clones only, minus some. The sample records some 91,000 clones, over 75% being singletons. V and J are TRBV5-1 and TRBJ2-5; 7 nucleotides align to TRBD1. The input for sequencing was CD4+ or CD8+ T cells sorted from blood, taken in a trial of the OX40 agonist ivuxolimab. The origin of this receptor is an adult with an advanced solid tumor such as melanoma, head and neck, liver or kidney cancer. The CDR3 region is CASSTDRAQETQYF. The CDR3 DNA is TGCGCCAGCAGCACCGACAGGGCCCAAGAGACCCAGTACTTC.